This TCR beta chain is drawn from a study of blood T cell repertoires in COVID-19 (TCRdb year 2020). Study-wide context: Samples from collaborators originated in the United States, Italy and Spain and spanned both the acute and convalescent phases of COVID-19. The samples were drawn from the first 160 participants of the ongoing ImmuneRACE study and from 1,200 or so subjects provided by 6 global collaborators. The material from the prospective study consisted of cDNA or gDNA derived from T cells, B-cell-depleted T cells, or PBMCs. The dataset comprised deeply sampled blood TCRbeta repertoires from subjects exposed to, actively infected with, or recovered from COVID-19. The sample metadata nearly always contained a de-identified subject ID, COVID-19 status, age in years and sex. The repertoires were made available in a free public database intended to serve as a resource for research on the immune response to SARS-CoV-2. Where HLA class I and class II types were available, the types were taken from metadata supplied by the sample provider, not from assay-based typing.

TCRbeta CDR3 regions were amplified from genomic DNA by means of the immunoSEQ Assay, a bias-controlled multiplex PCR. Per the source publication's procedure: Within the assay, amplification of reference gene primers was used to estimate how many nucleated cells each sample contained. To quantify the absolute abundance of each unique TCRbeta CDR3 rearrangement, sequence reads were collapsed and filtered. For each sample, productive Simpson clonality was calculated as the square root of Simpson's diversity index across productive rearrangements. Entries here come from immuneACCESS through TCRdb and include only in-frame sequences with V and J called. Some clones fail to appear in such tables; in the studies checked, an unresolved V gene covers under half of the shortfall, and the cause of the remainder is unknown. That table furnishes V, J and clone size, whereas the DNA furnished D and trimming. Across this sample there are tens of thousands of clones, with 75% to 80% seen only once. In total, the top ten clones hold roughly 25% of the sample.

Each collaborating institution followed its own protocols to collect whole blood in K2EDTA tubes. For TCRbeta analysis, collaborators shipped samples as frozen whole blood, isolated PBMCs, or DNA extracted from either of those sample types. Study-level results and caveats: How much clinical and demographic metadata was included differed by source and by participant, and the metadata was provided uncurated.

In regard to this clone: Its specific antigen is unknown. Per-base quality was not reported, and no clone a single base away is much larger than it.

CDR1 and CDR2 are read off the germline V gene as SGHRS and YFSETQ. The CDR3 sequence holds 14 residues, the cysteine and phenylalanine included. This entry keeps only the CDR3 DNA: 42 bases, framed from base 1. Germline trimming: 3 bases from V, 5 bases from J; junction bases outside gene matches: 6. The clonotype originates from a human donor in a cohort sampled during active COVID-19. Input material: peripheral blood. The sequence links TRBV5-1 to TRBJ1-2, with 8 bases matching TRBD1. CDR3 region: CASSSPDRGYGYTF. The sequenced DNA is TGCGCCAGCAGCTCCCCCGACAGGGGATATGGCTACACCTTC.